The 27 T cell receptor beta chains in this list originate from one sample, sequenced in a study of shared clonotypes between healthy human individuals. Sequencing was performed with immunoSEQ multiplex PCR; in TCRdb, only in-frame clones are kept and a portion is missing. The profile covers a few million clones, with approximately 94% appearing a single time and roughly 0.13% taken by the ten largest. The specimen sequenced was naive CD4+ T cells sorted from blood. Sample subset: CD45RA+ positively selected. The receptors derive from a young man in good health.

This clone has a single count. Other DNA sequences of this sample code for an identical CDR3. The chain combines TRBV6-5 with TRBJ1-1; no reliable D call. CDR1 and CDR2 (germline): MNHEY, SVGAGI. Trimming cost V 6 bases and J 1 base, with 9 bases left between them. The CDR3 has 13 amino acids. Here the CDR3 reads CASSRTQNTEAFF. The CDR3 DNA follows: TGTGCCAGCAGCCGTACACAGAACACTGAAGCTTTCTTT.

Only one count was recorded for this clone. Sequence at one end of the junction differs from germline and may be a read error. The V call is TRBV7-7, the J call TRBJ2-5; TRBD1 agrees at 11 bases. This CDR3 region has 17 residues. CDR1 and CDR2 (germline): SSHAT, FNYEAQ (reference sequence). CDR3 protein: CASSLGAGTGGQETQYF. For the CDR3, the DNA is TGTGCTAGCAGCTTAGGGGCCGGGACAGGGGGCCAAGAGACCCAGTACTTC.

This clone has a single count. The rearrangement links TRBV6-1 to TRBJ1-3, with D unclear. The germline V gene encodes CDR1 MNHNS and CDR2 SASEGT. The CDR3 has 13 residues. V dropped 1 base and J dropped 9 bases, with 10 bases sitting between them. As DNA, the CDR3 is TGTGCCAGCAGTGAAGTTTATTCTGGCACCATATATTTT. Translation: CASSEVYSGTIYF.

V gene TRBV29-1 combines with J gene TRBJ1-2, with D hard to call. V was trimmed by 1 base and J by 4 bases, leaving 10 bases between them. In germline, CDR1 is SQVTM, CDR2 ANQGSEA. CDR3 length: 13 residues. CDR3 amino acids: CSVEVGSGYGYTF. CDR3 nucleotide sequence: TGCAGCGTTGAAGTGGGGAGCGGCTATGGCTACACCTTC.

This clone was seen only a few times. The V call is TRBV13, the J call TRBJ2-1; D perhaps matches TRBD1 (6 bases). CDR1 and CDR2 (germline): PRHDT, FYEKMQ (reference sequence). The CDR3 totals 13 residues. V was cut by 2 bases and J by 7 bases, with 9 bases left in between. CDR3 amino acids: CASSLQGRNEQFF. In DNA form, the CDR3 reads TGTGCCAGCAGCTTACAGGGGCGGAATGAGCAGTTCTTC.

V usage is TRBV21-1 and J usage is TRBJ2-2; the table's D call, TRBD2, was not checked against the DNA. TRBV21-1 is flagged as a pseudogene. The CDR3 is made up of 18 amino acids. The CDR3 sequence: CASSKEIAGSGNTGELFF. CDR3 nucleotides: TGTGCCAGCAGCAAAGAGATAGCGGGATCGGGGAACACCGGGGAGCTGTTTTTT.

This sequence joins TRBV10-3 and TRBJ2-3; the match to TRBD1 covers 9 bases. After removal of 7 bases from V and 3 bases from J, the junction contained 8 bases not matched to a gene. The CDR3 is 15 residues long. Germline CDR1 ENHRY, CDR2 SYGVKD. The CDR3 region is CAITRQDRGTDTQYF. In DNA form, the CDR3 reads TGTGCCATCACCCGCCAGGACAGGGGTACAGATACGCAGTATTTT.

The chain is built from TRBV6-1 and TRBJ2-7; 8 bases map to TRBD1. Germline lookup yields CDR1 MNHNS and CDR2 SASEGT. V shed 6 bases, J shed 2 bases, and the junction held 6 bases outside the gene matches. The CDR3 runs to 14 residues. DNA of the CDR3: TGTGCCAGCAGATGGACAGGGAGTCCCTACGAGCAGTACTTC. Its protein is CASRWTGSPYEQYF.

Regarding this clone: The junction departs from the called germline gene at one end, perhaps through a read error. The chain couples TRBV7-7 to TRBJ2-7; 16 positions agree with TRBD2. Germline-derived CDR1 and CDR2 are SSHAT and FNYEAQ (reference sequence). The length of the CDR3 is 19 residues. The CDR3: CASSREPGLAGGLPYEQYF. The CDR3 nucleotides are TGTGCTAGCAGCCGGGAGCCGGGACTAGCGGGAGGGTTACCCTACGAGCAGTACTTC.

J is TRBJ2-7 and V is TRBV27, with D perhaps TRBD2 (5 bases). Deletions cut 3 bases from V and 0 bases from J, with 12 bases between. Germline V CDR1 and CDR2: MNHEY, SMNVEV (reference sequence). The CDR3 sequence is 15 residues long. CDR3 sequence reads: CASSLVASTSYEQYF. CDR3 bases: TGTGCCAGCAGTTTGGTAGCGTCGACCTCCTACGAGCAGTACTTC.

CDR3 in amino acids: CASSLSGLAGVDTQYF. The CDR3 nucleotides read TGTGCCAGCAGCTTATCCGGACTAGCGGGGGTGGATACGCAGTATTTT. The chain links TRBV7-3 to TRBJ2-3, with 13 positions matching TRBD2. This CDR3 spans 16 amino acids. CDR1 and CDR2 from the germline V gene are SGHTA and FQGTGA. The ends lost 2 bases at V and 6 bases at J; junction bases unmatched: 5.

This CDR3 reads CASRGQGQGNYEQYF. CDR3 bases: TGTGCCAGCAGGGGGCAGGGACAGGGGAACTACGAGCAGTACTTC. The V gene is TRBV25-1, the J gene TRBJ2-7, with 10 bases lining up with TRBD1. The ends lost 6 bases at V and 3 bases at J; junction bases unmatched: 8. Germline CDR1 is MGHDK and CDR2 is SYGVNS. The CDR3 is 15 residues long.

This chain connects TRBV19 to TRBJ2-2; TRBD1 might be the D (6 bases). The germline gives CDR1 LNHDA, CDR2 SQIVND (reference sequence). CDR3 size: 15 residues. Trimming left V 7 bases short and J 3 bases short, with 15 bases between. This CDR3 is CASIGGPPDTGELFF. In nucleotides, the CDR3 is TGTGCCAGTATAGGGGGTCCCCCTGACACCGGGGAGCTGTTTTTT.

The chain uses TRBV9 and TRBJ2-7; 7 bases line up with TRBD2. The CDR3 loop spans 15 amino acids. Losses at the gene ends were 2 bases for V and 3 bases for J; bases not matched to a gene: 8. Germline CDR1 reads SGDLS; CDR2 reads YYNGEE. The CDR3 coding sequence is TGTGCCAGCAGCGTGGGCGGGAGCCCTTACTACGAGCAGTACTTC. Its translation is CASSVGGSPYYEQYF.

This clone was picked up one time. CDR3 nucleotides: TGTGCCAGCAGCGCCTTCCTGGACAGTCGGCTTCAAAACACCATATATTTT. Residues: CASSAFLDSRLQNTIYF. This chain uses TRBV9 with TRBJ1-3; D perhaps matches TRBD1 (6 bases). The CDR3 loop spans 17 amino acids. With 3 bases removed from V and 6 bases from J, the gap between germline ends came to 22 bases. Germline V gene lookup returns CDR1 SGDLS and CDR2 YYNGEE. Filled out from reference TRBV9 and TRBJ1-3, the complete variable domain reads DSGVTQTPKHLITATGQRVTLRCSPRSGDLSVYWYQQSLDQGLQFLIQYYNGEERAKGNILERFSAQQFPDLHSELNLSSLELGDSALYFCASSAFLDSRLQNTIYFGEGSWLTVV.

This clone is a singleton in its sample. This chain connects TRBV11-2 to TRBJ2-5; 12 bases map to TRBD2. In germline, CDR1 is SGHAT, CDR2 FQNNGV. Germline trimming cut 1 base from V and 2 bases from J; bases unmatched to any gene: 11. The CDR3 is made up of 19 amino acids. The CDR3 DNA reads TGTGCCAGCAGCTTAGGTCGACTAGCGGGGGCTGCGACACAAGAGACCCAGTACTTC. This translates into CASSLGRLAGAATQETQYF.

The V call is TRBV5-5, the J call TRBJ2-5; D perhaps matches TRBD1 (5 bases). Trimming left V 4 bases short and J 10 bases short, with 17 bases between. CDR3 length: 13 residues. Germline CDR1 SGHKS, CDR2 YYEKEE (reference sequence). CDR3: CASSPPTVVGQYF. The CDR3 DNA is TGTGCCAGCAGCCCCCCGACAGTGGTGGGCCAGTACTTC. The whole variable domain, filled in from reference TRBV5-5 and TRBJ2-5, reads DAGVTQSPTHLIKTRGQQVTLRCSPISGHKSVSWYQQVLGQGPQFIFQYYEKEERGRGNFPDRFSARQFPNYSSELNVNALLLGDSALYLCASSPPTVVGQYFGPGTRLLVL.

This clone was seen only once. CDR3 loop: CASSLFTGAEAFF. The CDR3 DNA is TGTGCCAGCAGTTTATTCACAGGGGCGGAAGCTTTCTTT. V gene TRBV27 combines with J gene TRBJ1-1; 7 bases line up with TRBD1. The CDR3 runs to 13 residues. CDR1 MNHEY and CDR2 SMNVEV come from the germline V gene (reference sequence). Germline trimming cut 1 base from V and 8 bases from J; bases unmatched to any gene: 4.

The chain employs TRBV28 and TRBJ1-2, with 8 bases fitting TRBD1. Trimming removed 6 bases from V and 7 bases from J; junction bases left unmatched: 7. CDR3 length equals 13 residues. From germline, CDR1 is MDHEN and CDR2 SYDVKM. The CDR3 nucleotides are TGTGCCAGCAGACCGGACAGGGCGGGTGGCTACACCTTC. It specifies CASRPDRAGGYTF.

V and J are TRBV5-4 and TRBJ2-3; TRBD2 is a possible D gene (5 bases). CDR3 length equals 13 residues. V was shortened by 3 bases and J by 10 bases, with 15 bases between the two germline ends. The germline gives CDR1 SGHNT, CDR2 YYREEE (reference sequence). The CDR3: CASSSGRREAQYF. CDR3 DNA: TGTGCCAGCAGCTCCGGACGACGGGAAGCGCAGTATTTT.

The V gene is TRBV7-2, the J gene TRBJ1-5; 11 nucleotides match TRBD1. V shed 4 bases and J 6 bases; nucleotides not matched to a gene: 5. The length of the CDR3 is 15 residues. Germline V lookup: CDR1 SGHTA, CDR2 FQGNSA. The CDR3 nucleotides read TGTGCCAGCAGCTCAGGACAGGGGGCGGTTCAGCCCCAGCATTTT. It is translated as CASSSGQGAVQPQHF.

V usage is TRBV20-1 and J usage is TRBJ2-7; D may be TRBD1 (6 bases). Looked up from germline, CDR1 is DFQATT and CDR2 is SNEGSKA (reference sequence). The CDR3 extends over 11 amino acids. V shed 5 bases and J shed 4 bases, with 9 bases lying between them. CDR3 nucleotide sequence: TGCAGTGCTGCAGGGGAATACGAGCAGTACTTC. Residues: CSAAGEYEQYF.

The chain joins TRBV5-1 to TRBJ1-2; D is unresolved. Germline loops: CDR1 SGHRS, CDR2 YFSETQ. V was pared by 2 bases and J by 2 bases, with 7 bases between. CDR3 length: 13 residues. The CDR3 region has the DNA TGCGCCAGCAGCTTCGGAGGGAACTATGGCTACACCTTC. This gives the protein CASSFGGNYGYTF. The whole variable domain, remainder taken from reference TRBV5-1 and TRBJ1-2, is KAGVTQTPRYLIKTRGQQVTLSCSPISGHRSVSWYQQTPGQGLQFLFEYFSETQRNKGNFPGRFSGRQFSNSRSEMNVSTLELGDSALYLCASSFGGNYGYTFGSGTRLTVV.

V usage is TRBV19 and J usage is TRBJ1-4; no reliable D call. This CDR3 has 15 residues. Trimming took 3 bases from V and 5 from J, leaving 13 bases between them. In germline, CDR1 is LNHDA, CDR2 SQIVND (reference sequence). CDR3 loop: CASSIGGGWNEKLFF. The CDR3 region has the DNA TGTGCCAGTAGTATTGGAGGAGGATGGAATGAAAAACTGTTTTTT.

This chain links TRBV30 with TRBJ1-1; D is perhaps TRBD1 (5 bases). The germline V gene encodes CDR1 GTSNPN and CDR2 SVGIG (reference sequence). Trimming shortened V by 3 bases and J by 5 bases, and 16 bases separated the two germline ends. This CDR3 has 14 residues. This CDR3 is CAWSPVRGRTEAFF. In nucleotides, the CDR3 is TGTGCCTGGAGCCCCGTCCGGGGGAGGACTGAAGCTTTCTTT. Based on the CDR3 plus reference TRBV30 and TRBJ1-1, the full variable domain is SQTIHQWPATLVQPVGSPLSLECTVEGTSNPNLYWYRQAAGRGLQLLFYSVGIGQISSEVPQNLSASRPQDRQFILSSKKLLLSDSGFYLCAWSPVRGRTEAFFGQGTRLTVV.

The rearrangement uses TRBV5-1 and TRBJ2-7; a weak D match, TRBD1 (6 bases). V lost 5 bases and J lost 0, with 15 bases in between. The CDR3 has 15 residues. Germline CDR1 is SGHRS and CDR2 is YFSETQ. Here the CDR3 DNA reads TGCGCCAGCAGTCGAGAAGGGGACAACTCCTACGAGCAGTACTTC. Translation: CASSREGDNSYEQYF.

The rearrangement uses TRBV13 and TRBJ1-2, with TRBD1 identical over 8 bases. The J segment lost 3 bases and the V segment lost 4 bases, leaving 10 bases of the junction unmatched. The CDR3 loop spans 16 amino acids. The germline CDR1 and CDR2 sequences are PRHDT and FYEKMQ (reference sequence). The CDR3 DNA sequence: TGTGCCAGCAGCTGGAGGACAGGGACGGTCGACTATGGCTACACCTTC. Residues: CASSWRTGTVDYGYTF.